This T cell receptor beta chain was profiled in a study of T cells after yellow fever vaccination. Findings and limits, study-wide: Secondary responses were weaker yet peaked faster, day 5 versus 15. A large majority of primary-vaccination clones showed up again after the booster (approximately 95% CD4, 75% to 90% CD8).

This clonotype occurred many times. As yet, its antigen is unknown. Template switching with 5'RACE generated the TCR cDNA and added a universal primer site and UMIs. TCRdb reprocessed the 5' RACE reads with MiXCR, giving one entry per CDR3 protein. The sample gives some 350,000 distinct CDR3 sequences, roughly 8.7% of which show up once; 18% is in the top ten. The TCR sequence derives from a young man who received the YFV17D yellow fever vaccine. The material was PBMCs, obtained on the day of the first yellow fever vaccination.

The CDR3 spells CASSTPASETQYF. The CDR3 coding sequence is TGTGCCAGCAGTACACCGGCTTCAGAGACCCAGTACTTC. The V gene is TRBV28, the J gene TRBJ2-5; D remains ambiguous. Trimming shortened V by 5 bases and J by 4 bases, and 11 bases separated the two germline ends. The CDR3 loop spans 13 amino acids. Germline loops: CDR1 MDHEN, CDR2 SYDVKM.